Shown below are 29 T cell receptor beta chains from a single sample sequenced in a study of tumor and adjacent non-tumor tissue in lung cancer. The library came from three nested PCR rounds adapted from ARM-PCR protocols. In TCRdb, the multiplex PCR reads were re-called with MiXCR into one record per CDR3 protein. The top ten clones hold roughly 20% of a sample with 80,000 to 130,000 distinct CDR3 sequences, 50% to 70% of them seen once. The template was RNA from unsorted bulk tissue. Distant lung tissue was collected more than 3 cm away from the tumor edge. The sequencing input was distant non-tumor lung tissue. The source is a man aged 25 to 40 with non-small cell lung cancer.

The chain employs TRBV6-5 and TRBJ1-3, with D possibly TRBD1 on 6 matching bases. Germline V gene lookup returns CDR1 MNHEY and CDR2 SVGAGI. The ends were cut back, 0 bases at V and 4 bases at J, with 16 bases in the middle. There are 17 residues in the CDR3. The CDR3 sequence: CASSYSLGGAGGNTIYF. The CDR3 coding sequence is TGTGCCAGCAGTTACTCTCTGGGGGGCGCAGGGGGAAACACCATATATTTT.

At least ten counts were recorded for this clonotype. The chain uses TRBV5-1 and TRBJ2-3; D is unresolved. Looked up from germline, CDR1 is SGHRS and CDR2 is YFSETQ. The CDR3 loop spans 13 amino acids. V was cut by 3 bases and J by 4 bases, with 9 bases left in between. The CDR3 is CASSYSPPDTQYF. The DNA for the CDR3 is TGCGCCAGCAGCTATAGCCCGCCAGATACGCAGTATTTT. Using reference TRBV5-1 and TRBJ2-3 for the parts outside the CDR3, the full variable domain is KAGVTQTPRYLIKTRGQQVTLSCSPISGHRSVSWYQQTPGQGLQFLFEYFSETQRNKGNFPGRFSGRQFSNSRSEMNVSTLELGDSALYLCASSYSPPDTQYFGPGTRLTVL.

The chain combines TRBV2 with TRBJ2-5; D gene unclear. CDR1 is SNHLY, CDR2 FYNNEI, per germline. The V end lost 7 bases, the J end lost 2 bases, and 14 bases lay between the germline ends. The CDR3 extends over 14 amino acids. CDR3 DNA sequence: TGTGCCAGCACCCCCCCCGGGCGGCAAGAGACCCAGTACTTC. Its protein is CASTPPGRQETQYF. Drawing the rest from reference TRBV2 and TRBJ2-5, the complete variable domain is EPEVTQTPSHQVTQMGQEVILRCVPISNHLYFYWYRQILGQKVEFLVSFYNNEISEKSEIFDDQFSVERPDGSNFTLKIRSTKLEDSAMYFCASTPPGRQETQYFGPGTRLLVL.

This clonotype has ten or more counts. J is TRBJ2-5 and V is TRBV20-1, with TRBD2 identical over 9 bases. Germline loops: CDR1 DFQATT, CDR2 SNEGSKA (reference sequence). V dropped 0 bases and J dropped 4; count of bases not matched to a gene: 6. The CDR3 length is 15 residues. The CDR3 region is CSARDKGTSRETQYF. In DNA, the CDR3 is TGCAGTGCTAGAGATAAAGGGACTAGCAGAGAGACCCAGTACTTC.

This clonotype was seen a handful of times. Possible read error: a much larger clone is one base away. V is TRBV6-6 and J is TRBJ2-4, with 7 bases aligning to TRBD1. Trimming at V came to 8 bases and at J to 2 bases, leaving 9 bases not matched to a gene. CDR3 length: 15 amino acids. Germline values: CDR1 MNHNY, CDR2 SVGAGI (reference sequence). CDR3 bases: TGTGCCAGCGGGGACAGTCGACTACCCAAAAACATTCAGTACTTC. This translates into CASGDSRLPKNIQYF.

With respect to this clonotype: A much larger clone lies one base from this, so it may be a read error. In this CDR3 the conserved last residue, phenylalanine or tryptophan, is missing, so a read error is likely. J is TRBJ1-5 and V is TRBV7-8, with TRBD1 identical over 12 bases. The length of the CDR3 is 16 residues. Germline CDR1 SGHVS, CDR2 FQNEAQ. Trimming removed 1 base from V and 5 bases from J; junction bases left unmatched: 3. CDR3 DNA: TGTGCCAGCAGCTTAGAGAGGGACAGGGGGCATCAGCCCCAGCATTCT. Translating gives CASSLERDRGHQPQHS.

The CDR3 DNA reads as TGCGCCAGCAGCTTGACAGAGGGGAATAATTCACCCCTCCACTTT. As protein: CASSLTEGNNSPLHF. This chain uses TRBV5-1 with TRBJ1-6; D possibly corresponds to TRBD1 (5 bases). V was cut by 1 base and J by 5 bases, with 10 bases left in between. Germline CDR1 SGHRS, CDR2 YFSETQ. There are 15 residues in the CDR3.

The count of this clonotype is one. Given a much more abundant clone one base away, this may be a read error. V gene TRBV13 combines with J gene TRBJ1-5; D call uncertain. The CDR3 has 12 amino acids. Germline loops: CDR1 PRHDT, CDR2 FYEKMQ (reference sequence). Trimming took 6 bases from V and 6 from J, leaving 9 bases between them. The CDR3 region is CASRQGAQPQHF. CDR3 DNA: TGTGCCAGCAGGCAAGGAGCTCAGCCCCAGCATTTT.

The V and J genes are TRBV20-1 and TRBJ2-7; tentatively, D is TRBD1 or TRBD2 (6 bases each). The CDR3 is made up of 13 amino acids. Germline assignment: CDR1 DFQATT and CDR2 SNEGSKA (reference sequence). V lost 7 bases and J 7 bases, leaving 20 bases between the germline ends. CDR3 in DNA: TGCAGTGTGAGACTAGTGGGGGCAAGGGAGCAGTACTTC. Residues: CSVRLVGAREQYF.

This clonotype was counted a few times. A much larger clone sits a single nucleotide away, making a read error possible. V is TRBV12-3 or TRBV12-4 and J is TRBJ1-2; D not certain. The CDR3 consists of 13 residues. CDR3 bases: TGTGCCAGCAGTACCTCCGGGAGAGATGGCTACATCTTC. It yields the protein CASSTSGRDGYIF.

The CDR3 here is CASSLYSGTGALFF. The DNA for the CDR3 is TGTGCCAGCAGTCTATACTCGGGGACTGGGGCGTTGTTTTTT. V gene TRBV11-3 combines with J gene TRBJ2-2; tentative D call: TRBD2 (6 bases). V was pared by 6 bases and J by 15 bases, with 23 bases between. CDR3 length: 14 residues. Germline-derived CDR1 and CDR2 are SGHNT and YENEEA. Filled out from reference TRBV11-3 and TRBJ2-2, the complete variable domain reads EAGVVQSPRYKIIEKKQPVAFWCNPISGHNTLYWYLQNLGQGPELLIRYENEEAVDDSQLPKDRFSAERLKGVDSTLKIQPAELGDSAVYLCASSLYSGTGALFFGEGSRLTVL.

The chain links TRBV29-1 to TRBJ2-1, with TRBD2 matching over 14 bases. This CDR3 comprises 18 residues. V was pared by 6 bases and J by 0 bases, with 10 bases of the junction left unmatched. Germline-derived CDR1 and CDR2 are SQVTM and ANQGSEA. The CDR3 is CSVDPTSGGDNSYNEQFF. CDR3 sequence (DNA): TGCAGCGTGGACCCGACTAGCGGGGGGGACAACTCCTACAATGAGCAGTTCTTC.

A word on this clonotype: A read error may produce the germline difference seen at one junction end. The rearrangement links TRBV11-2 to TRBJ2-2; no reliable D call. Germline lookup yields CDR1 SGHAT and CDR2 FQNNGV. The CDR3 is made up of 15 amino acids. CDR3 protein: CASILTNGNTGELFF. The DNA for the CDR3 is TGTGCCAGCATCTTAACTAACGGGAACACCGGGGAGCTGTTTTTT.

V is TRBV20-1 and J is TRBJ2-7, with D tentatively TRBD1 or TRBD2 (6 bases each). Between the trimmed V and J ends, which lost 4 bases and 4 bases, there was a span of 20 bases. Germline CDR1 reads DFQATT; CDR2 reads SNEGSKA (reference sequence). The CDR3 sequence is 15 residues long. CDR3 nucleotides: TGCAGTGCTAACCCCGGTGGGGGGCTAGCATACGAGCAGTACTTC. It codes for CSANPGGGLAYEQYF.

This chain connects TRBV11-2 to TRBJ2-3; 10 bases line up with TRBD2. The V segment lost 1 base and the J segment 4 bases; nucleotides outside the gene matches: 8. CDR3 size: 17 residues. Per germline, CDR1 SGHAT and CDR2 FQNNGV. The CDR3, as DNA: TGTGCCAGCAGCTTAGCGTCTAGCGGGGGAAGCGCAGATACGCAGTATTTT. It specifies CASSLASSGGSADTQYF.

This clonotype has ten or more counts. The rearrangement uses TRBV29-1 and TRBJ2-1; 11 bases align to TRBD1. The CDR3 covers 13 residues. Trimming took 6 bases from V and 10 from J; bases not matched to a gene: 8. Germline assignment: CDR1 SQVTM and CDR2 ANQGSEA. The CDR3 sequence: CSVLGTGGSEQFF. The CDR3 nucleotides read TGCAGCGTGCTCGGGACAGGGGGATCCGAGCAGTTCTTC.

This clonotype appeared a few times. It may be a read error: a sequence one base away is much more abundant. The V gene is TRBV12-5, the J gene TRBJ1-2; no clear D. Germline values: CDR1 LGHNT, CDR2 FRNRAP. CDR3 length: 13 amino acids. Between the trimmed V and J ends, which lost 8 bases and 2 bases, there was a span of 12 bases. The CDR3 spells CASCYSGNYGYTF. In DNA form, the CDR3 reads TGTGCTAGTTGTTATTCCGGGAACTATGGCTACACCTTC.

As for this clonotype: The junction differs from germline at one of its ends, possibly a read error. The genes are TRBV11-3 and TRBJ2-2; weak D call: TRBD2 (5 bases). Germline assignment: CDR1 SGHNT and CDR2 YENEEA. This CDR3 region has 15 residues. The CDR3 DNA reads as TGTGTCAGCAGCTTAGTGGCGGCGAACACCGGGGAGCTGGTTTTT. Encoded protein: CVSSLVAANTGELVF.

About this clonotype itself: Given the absence of the conserved phenylalanine or tryptophan at the CDR3 end, a read error is likely. It is unclear where the CDR3 begins or ends on the DNA, so no DNA is shown, and the CDR3 is as TCRdb lists it. The V gene is TRBV12-3 or TRBV12-4, the J gene TRBJ1-2; the D call of TRBD1 is as the table states it, not checked on the DNA. The CDR3 length equals 11 residues, ends included. The chain's CDR3 is CANSRGTDYTS.

This clonotype was counted many times. V is TRBV20-1 and J is TRBJ2-5; 11 nucleotides line up with TRBD2. V shed 3 bases, J shed 4 bases, and the junction held 4 bases outside the gene matches. This CDR3 comprises 14 residues. Germline loops: CDR1 DFQATT, CDR2 SNEGSKA (reference sequence). CDR3 protein: CSASPGLAAETQYF. The CDR3 DNA reads as TGCAGTGCTAGCCCGGGACTAGCGGCAGAGACCCAGTACTTC.

A word on this clonotype: The CDR3 does not close with the conserved phenylalanine or tryptophan, likely indicating a read error. This chain connects TRBV4-1 to TRBJ1-1, with 7 bases identical to TRBD1. The CDR3 covers 16 residues. The germline CDR1 and CDR2 sequences are MGHRA and YSYEKL. CDR3 sequence: CASSQDIYRGGTEAFY. In nucleotides, the CDR3 is TGTGCCAGCAGCCAAGATATCTACAGGGGAGGCACTGAGGCTTTCTAT.

With respect to this clonotype: This is likely a read error, given that the CDR3 carries no conserved phenylalanine or tryptophan at its end. This chain's CDR3 is CASSSGRADTQYL. The CDR3 coding sequence is TGTGCCAGTAGCTCGGGTCGGGCAGATACGCAGTATTTA. The V and J genes are TRBV11-2 and TRBJ2-3; D is unresolved. CDR3 length: 13 residues. Germline V CDR1 and CDR2: SGHAT, FQNNGV.

This clonotype was detected a few times. This clone may be a read error of a much larger clone one base away. This chain joins TRBV20-1 and TRBJ2-5, with D possibly matching TRBD2 (5 bases). From germline, CDR1 is DFQATT and CDR2 SNEGSKA (reference sequence). The CDR3 has 13 amino acids. The CDR3 loop reads CSTSTRVVETQYF. The CDR3 nucleotides are TGCAGTACTAGTACTAGGGTGGTGGAGACCCAGTACTTC.

As regards this clonotype: At one boundary the junction diverges from the germline segment, which might be a read error. The chain employs TRBV11-2 and TRBJ2-7; a weak D match, TRBD1 (7 bases). Germline V gene sequence: CDR1 SGHAT, CDR2 FQNNGV. CDR3 length equals 15 residues. The CDR3: CACSLSAGGQNEQYF. In nucleotides, the CDR3 is TGTGCCTGCAGCTTAAGCGCAGGGGGGCAGAACGAGCAGTACTTC.

To note about this clonotype: The junction does not match germline at one end; this may be a read error. This sequence joins TRBV12-3 or TRBV12-4 and TRBJ2-2; 7 bases are a match to TRBD2. The CDR3 is 17 amino acids. The CDR3 loop reads CASGLWAGVTNTGELFF. The CDR3 DNA is TGTGCCAGCGGTTTATGGGCGGGAGTAACGAACACAGGGGAGCTGTTTTTT.

Points on this clonotype: The conserved phenylalanine or tryptophan is not found at the CDR3 terminus, so this likely reflects a read error. In nucleotides, the CDR3 is TGTGCCAGCTGCTTAGCGGGAGATACGCAGTATTTA. Translation: CASCLAGDTQYL. J is TRBJ2-3 and V is TRBV11-2; 7 bases agree with TRBD2. Germline CDR1 is SGHAT and CDR2 is FQNNGV. The CDR3 runs to 12 residues.

V gene TRBV29-1 combines with J gene TRBJ2-7; 9 nucleotides match TRBD1. CDR3 length equals 13 residues. V lost 5 bases to trimming and J lost 4 bases; unmatched junction nucleotides: 6. Germline loops: CDR1 SQVTM, CDR2 ANQGSEA. The CDR3 region is CSVTVDRGYEQYF. CDR3 DNA sequence: TGCAGCGTTACAGTGGACAGGGGTTACGAGCAGTACTTC.

This clonotype came up many times. The rearrangement uses TRBV5-4 and TRBJ1-3, with 8 bases matching TRBD1. The CDR3 consists of 14 residues. Per germline, CDR1 SGHNT and CDR2 YYREEE (reference sequence). Trimming cost V 4 bases and J 5 bases; bases outside gene matches: 5. The CDR3 DNA reads TGTGCCAGCAGCGCGACAGGGGAGCGAAACACCATATATTTT. Translated, it gives CASSATGERNTIYF. Based on the CDR3 plus reference TRBV5-4 and TRBJ1-3, the full variable domain is ETGVTQSPTHLIKTRGQQVTLRCSSQSGHNTVSWYQQALGQGPQFIFQYYREEENGRGNFPPRFSGLQFPNYSSELNVNALELDDSALYLCASSATGERNTIYFGEGSWLTVV.

To note about this clonotype: A read error may be the cause here, since a much bigger clone is one base away. The chain recombines TRBV30 with TRBJ2-7; possible D gene TRBD2, 6 bases. Germline V gene data show CDR1 as GTSNPN and CDR2 as SVGIG (reference sequence). This CDR3 is 15 amino acids long. Trimming stripped 2 bases from V and 2 bases from J, with 16 bases between. The CDR3 sequence: CAWSSGGTLAYEQYF. CDR3 bases: TGTGCCTGGAGTAGCGGCGGGACTCTAGCCTACGAGCAGTACTTC.